This TCR beta chain was identified in a study of T-cell reconstitution after alpha-beta-depleted transplantation in children. The V gene lost 3 bases and the J gene lost 6 bases, with 18 bases spanning the gap. This CDR3 is built from 15 residues. Germline-derived CDR1 and CDR2 are DFQATT and SNEGSKA (reference sequence). Preparing the TCRbeta library involved the use of unique molecular identifiers. TCRdb redid the calling of the PCR reads with MiXCR, one entry per CDR3 protein. Among some 520,000 distinct CDR3 sequences listed, about 30% were seen once. This chain uses TRBV20-1 with TRBJ2-1; tentative D call: TRBD2 (5 bases). This material consisted of PBMCs from the stem cell graft donor, taken from the stem cell graft. This clonotype was obtained from a human donor who donated a stem cell graft to a child with aplastic anemia. The CDR3: CSASRAAASGNEQFF. CDR3 nucleotides: TGCAGTGCTAGTCGAGCGGCCGCCTCCGGCAATGAGCAGTTCTTC.